The 2 T cell receptor beta chains below all came from one sample that was sequenced in a study of shared clonotypes between healthy human individuals. Clones were read by immunoSEQ multiplex PCR, and TCRdb kept only the in-frame ones, dropping some. The sample holds some 2,400,000 clones, nearly 97% seen once. The specimen sequenced was naive CD4+ T cells sorted from blood. Stated subset: CD45RA+ positively selected. Receptors originate from a man between 18 and 29 years old in good health.

CDR3 sequence: CASKGAGVTDTQYF. In DNA, the CDR3 is TGTGCCAGTAAAGGGGCAGGGGTCACAGATACGCAGTATTTT. This chain uses TRBV19 with TRBJ2-3; tentative D call: TRBD1 (6 bases). Germline-derived CDR1 and CDR2 are LNHDA and SQIVND (reference sequence). The CDR3 totals 14 residues. Trimming stripped 7 bases from V and 2 bases from J, with 13 bases between.

This rearrangement joins TRBV19 to TRBJ1-2; 9 positions match TRBD1. Germline V gene data show CDR1 as LNHDA and CDR2 as SQIVND (reference sequence). The trim removed 5 bases at V and 5 bases at J, leaving 6 bases unmatched. This CDR3 has 14 residues. This CDR3 reads CASSVRDREYGYTF. The CDR3 nucleotides read TGTGCCAGTAGTGTCCGGGACAGGGAGTATGGCTACACCTTC.